The present entry profiles one TCR beta chain with its context. These data originate in a study of blood T cell repertoires in COVID-19. Study at large: The samples span acute and convalescent COVID-19 from the United States, Italy and Spain. T cells, B-cell-depleted T cells, or PBMCs provided the cDNA or gDNA that served as material.

In the authors' methods: Scientists estimated how many nucleated cells there were by amplifying reference gene primers. Generated by immunoSEQ multiplex PCR, the TCRdb table keeps only in-frame clones and is missing some. Clone size and the V and J calls come from that table; the DNA yielded D and trimming. The sample yields around 250,000 clones, 84% seen once. CDR1 is SGHRS and CDR2 is YFSETQ in the germline V gene. J was trimmed by 6 bases and V by 4 bases; bases with no gene match: 18. This CDR3 has 17 residues. The sequenced sample consisted of peripheral blood. The chain links TRBV5-1 to TRBJ1-2; 7 nucleotides align to TRBD1. The sequence came from a middle-aged woman who had recovered from COVID-19. The CDR3 reads CASSLSPRDREFNGYTF. DNA for the CDR3: TGCGCCAGCAGCCTATCCCCACGCGACAGGGAATTTAATGGCTACACCTTC.